One T cell receptor beta chain is described in this entry. Antigen: not known. The record originates from a study of cytomegalovirus exposure and HLA in healthy donors. Study-level points and caveats: Later on, a genetic analysis was performed. It linked a missense variant in DCLRE1C with V- and J-gene trimming of TCR beta. Reportedly, TCR beta sequences accurately predicted HLA-A and HLA-B alleles in most subjects. Sequencing likely generated an artifact that appeared as a cluster of highly shared sequence variants.

Germline V gene sequence: CDR1 KGHSH, CDR2 LQKENI. The CDR3 totals 14 residues. Trimming pared 0 bases from V and 9 bases from J, leaving 14 bases between. A multiplex PCR was run with 60 Vbeta primers and 13 Jbeta primers. In the original analysis: Unique TCR beta chains numbered about 80 million in a later analysis, with around 10 million shared. Only in-frame clones appear in the TCRdb table, and some are missing; sequencing was by immunoSEQ multiplex PCR. From that table come the V and J calls and clone size; the DNA was used to work out D and trimming. The data show 100,000 to 150,000 clones, and the top ten clones hold around 2.7%.

The TCR was taken from a man aged 25 to 40 in good health and CMV-seronegative. This chain connects TRBV18 to TRBJ1-1, with D perhaps TRBD1 (6 bases). The material sequenced was PBMCs. The CDR3 reads CASSPPGAKTKAFF. The CDR3 region has the DNA TGTGCCAGCTCACCACCGGGGGCCAAGACTAAAGCTTTCTTT.